This record covers a single TCR beta chain. Its antigen is not identified. Clones were sequenced by immunoSEQ multiplex PCR, and TCRdb holds only the in-frame ones, with some missing. The sample carries 1 million to 1.2 million clones, around three quarters recorded once. This sample was included in a study of shared clonotypes between healthy human individuals. Study-wide findings and caveats: Naive subsets usually exceeded memory subsets in estimated richness. Tissue TCR repertoires likely differ from these blood-only repertoires.

All the donors were Caucasian adults who lived in Nashville, Tennessee. Sequenced: memory CD4+ T cells from PBMCs. Subset reported: CD45RA-negative fraction. The source of this sequence is a man between 18 and 29 years old in good health. Some clones in this sample may be carry-over from other donors' samples.

CDR3 coding DNA: TGTGCCAGCAGCAAGAGGGAAGGCGGCGCCAACTCTGGGGCCAACGTCCTGACTTTC. It translates to CASSKREGGANSGANVLTF. J is TRBJ2-6 and V is TRBV7-3, with D possibly being TRBD2 (5 bases). This CDR3 is 19 amino acids long. CDR1 and CDR2 from the germline V gene are SGHTA and FQGTGA. V gave up 5 bases and J gave up 0 bases, with 20 bases separating them.